Listed below are T cell receptor beta chains from one sample, sequenced in a study of blood T cell repertoires in COVID-19. TCRdb's table, derived via immunoSEQ multiplex PCR, lists solely in-frame clones and lacks some. The table records tens of thousands of clones, around 80% of them present only once. Source material: peripheral blood. The source is a woman aged 60-75 years with acute or convalescent COVID-19. Each CDR3 is given with its conserved first and last residue. A D gene is named only where the DNA matches it firmly. For some rows the clone size is stated as once, few or many, or as a class when expanded; others skip it.

j_gene	d_gene	v_gene	abundance	CDR3nt	CDR3aa
TRBJ2-1	-	TRBV15	-	TGTGCCACCAGGAGGAGCGGCCTAGAGCAGTTCTTC	CATRRSGLEQFF
TRBJ1-1	-	TRBV6-5	-	TGTGCCAGCACCGAGGCCCAAGGAACTGAAGCTTTCTTT	CASTEAQGTEAFF
TRBJ2-7	-	TRBV7-3	-	TGTGCCAGCAGCTCTTCAGGACTGGCCAACGAGCAGTACTTC	CASSSSGLANEQYF
TRBJ1-1	-	TRBV2	-	TGTGCCAGCATGAGAGGACAGTCCGCTGAAGCTTTCTTT	CASMRGQSAEAFF
TRBJ2-3	-	TRBV2	-	TGTGCCAGCAGTGCCTCTCGGGGGACAGATACGCAGTATTTT	CASSASRGTDTQYF
TRBJ1-1	-	TRBV6-2/TRBV6-3	-	TGTGCCAGCAGTTACTCGGAGGATGGGACTGAAGCTTTCTTT	CASSYSEDGTEAFF
TRBJ1-1	-	TRBV5-6	few	TGTGCCAGCAGCTTGAGGACACCAAACACTGAAGCTTTCTTT	CASSLRTPNTEAFF
TRBJ1-1	TRBD1	TRBV3-1/TRBV3-2	-	TGTGCCAGCAGCCCCAAAAGACAGGGGTTCACTGAAGCTTTCTTT	CASSPKRQGFTEAFF
TRBJ2-1	-	TRBV4-1	-	TGCGCCAGCAGCCAAGGGAGCTCCTACAATGAGCAGTTCTTC	CASSQGSSYNEQFF
TRBJ2-7	-	TRBV6-5	-	TGTGCCAGCATGGGGCAGACCTACGAGCAGTACTTC	CASMGQTYEQYF
TRBJ1-2	TRBD1	TRBV25-1	few	TGTGCCAGCAGTAAACAGGGGGCAGGCATGGCTGGCTACACCTTC	CASSKQGAGMAGYTF
TRBJ2-1	TRBD2	TRBV5-1	-	TGCGCCAGCAGCTCCGGACTAGCGGGGGTCAGCTCCTACAATGAGCAGTTCTTC	CASSSGLAGVSSYNEQFF
TRBJ1-1	-	TRBV15	-	TGTGCCACCAGCACCCTCCCCGCCCCCGGGAACATGAACACTGAAGCTTTCTTT	CATSTLPAPGNMNTEAFF
TRBJ2-1	TRBD1	TRBV30	-	TGTGCCTGGAAGGGGGCTTACAATGAGCAGTTCTTC	CAWKGAYNEQFF
TRBJ2-3	-	TRBV7-3	-	TGTGCCAGCAGCTTAAAAGGCTCCGGGGCAGATACGCAGTATTTT	CASSLKGSGADTQYF
TRBJ2-5	-	TRBV5-6	-	TGTGCCAGCAGCCGTCAAGAGACCCAGTACTTC	CASSRQETQYF
TRBJ1-6	TRBD1	TRBV18	-	TGTGCCAGCTCACCAGGACAGGGATATAATTCACCCCTCCACTTT	CASSPGQGYNSPLHF
TRBJ1-5	TRBD1	TRBV7-2	-	TGTGCCAGCAAAAAGACAGGGTCGCTCCAGCCCCAGCATTTT	CASKKTGSLQPQHF
TRBJ2-5	TRBD1	TRBV19	-	TGTGCCAGTACCAGCTGGACAGGAGAGACCCAGTACTTC	CASTSWTGETQYF
TRBJ1-1	TRBD1	TRBV10-3	-	TGTGCCATCAGTAGGGACAGATCGAACACTGAAGCTTTCTTT	CAISRDRSNTEAFF
TRBJ1-1	-	TRBV19	once	TGTGCCAGTAGTCCACAGGTCATGAACACTGAAGCTTTCTTT	CASSPQVMNTEAFF
TRBJ1-2	-	TRBV29-1	-	TGCAGCGTTGACACGGGGAATGGCTACACCTTC	CSVDTGNGYTF
TRBJ2-1	TRBD2	TRBV6-2/TRBV6-3	-	TGTGCCAGCAGTGCCGCATTAGCGGGGGGCTCCTACAATGAGCAGTTCTTC	CASSAALAGGSYNEQFF
TRBJ2-5	-	TRBV24-1	-	TGTGCCACCAGTGATTCGAGCGATCAAGAGACCCAGTACTTC	CATSDSSDQETQYF
TRBJ1-1	TRBD1	TRBV5-5	-	TGTGCCAGCAGCCAGGACAGGGGGAACACTGAAGCTTTCTTT	CASSQDRGNTEAFF
TRBJ1-4	-	TRBV7-9	-	TGTGCCAGCAGTTTGAAGGGGTCAGAAAATGAAAAACTGTTTTTT	CASSLKGSENEKLFF
TRBJ1-5	-	TRBV27	-	TGTGCCAGCAGTGTCGGAGAGCCCAATCAGCCCCAGCATTTT	CASSVGEPNQPQHF
TRBJ2-2	-	TRBV19	-	TGTGCCAGCCTCCGGGACATTAATACCGGGGAGCTGTTTTTT	CASLRDINTGELFF
TRBJ1-5	-	TRBV2	-	TGTGCCAGCATAGGACAGCTAAATAGCAATCAGCCCCAGCATTTT	CASIGQLNSNQPQHF
TRBJ2-2	TRBD2	TRBV2	-	TGTGCCAGCAGTGAAGCGCGGGGGGGGACCGGGGAGCTGTTTTTT	CASSEARGGTGELFF
TRBJ1-2	TRBD1	TRBV2	-	TGTGCCACCACGCAACTGGACAGGGGCGTTAGCTATGGCTACACCTTC	CATTQLDRGVSYGYTF
TRBJ1-1	TRBD1	TRBV18	-	TGTGCCAGCTCACCCGGGACAGGGTATATCACTGAAGCTTTCTTT	CASSPGTGYITEAFF
TRBJ2-3	-	TRBV5-1	-	TGCGCCAGCAGCTTTAGAACTAGTGGTGATACGCAGTATTTT	CASSFRTSGDTQYF
TRBJ2-1	TRBD2	TRBV7-9	-	TGTGCCAGCAGCTCGGGACTACTAGCGGGTAATAATGAGCAGTTCTTC	CASSSGLLAGNNEQFF
TRBJ1-3	-	TRBV7-6	few	TGTGCCAGCAGCTTAGGTATTGGAAGGGGAAGCTCCGGAAACACCATATATTTT	CASSLGIGRGSSGNTIYF
TRBJ2-3	-	TRBV20-1	-	TGCAGTCCTAGCGGCACAGATACGCAGTATTTT	CSPSGTDTQYF
TRBJ1-6	TRBD1	TRBV6-5	-	TGTGCCAGCAGAGCCGGACAGGGAGGGTCACCCCTCCACTTT	CASRAGQGGSPLHF
TRBJ1-1	TRBD1	TRBV15	-	TGTGCCACCAGCGCCCAGGGGGGCACTGAAGCTTTCTTT	CATSAQGGTEAFF
TRBJ1-3	TRBD1	TRBV6-5	-	TGTGCCAGCAGACAGGGGGCCGGTGGAAACACCATATATTTT	CASRQGAGGNTIYF
TRBJ2-3	-	TRBV20-1	-	TGCAGTGCGAGGAAGAGTACGCAGTATTTT	CSARKSTQYF
TRBJ1-2	TRBD1	TRBV15	-	TGTGCCACCAGCAGAGGGTTTGGTCAGGGGGACGGCTACACCTTC	CATSRGFGQGDGYTF
TRBJ1-1	-	TRBV20-1	-	TGCAGTGCCAGTGATGGGGGGGCTGAGACTGAAGCTTTCTTT	CSASDGGAETEAFF
TRBJ1-5	TRBD1	TRBV6-2/TRBV6-3	-	TGTGCCAGCAGCCCCGGGACAGGGAGTGTGCAGCCCCAGCATTTT	CASSPGTGSVQPQHF
TRBJ2-3	TRBD2	TRBV9	-	TGTGCCAGCAGCGTAGGTATTACTATTAGCGGGAACACAGATACGCAGTATTTT	CASSVGITISGNTDTQYF
TRBJ2-7	-	TRBV5-1	once	TGCGCCAGCAGCTTGGTATTTGGGGGGGCGATCTACGAGCAGTACTTC	CASSLVFGGAIYEQYF
TRBJ2-6	-	TRBV6-5	once	TGTGCCGTCCAACCAGGGTCCTCTGGGGCCAACGTCCTGACTTTC	CAVQPGSSGANVLTF
TRBJ2-1	TRBD2	TRBV30	-	TGTGCCTGGAGTAGCTGGGGCGGGGGGGACAATGAGCAGTTCTTC	CAWSSWGGGDNEQFF
TRBJ1-6	TRBD1	TRBV5-6	-	TGTGCCAGCAGCCTGGGACAGAATTCACCCCTCCACTTT	CASSLGQNSPLHF
TRBJ2-3	-	TRBV3-1/TRBV3-2	-	TGTGCCAGCAGCCAAGGCGCCGATACGCAGTATTTT	CASSQGADTQYF
TRBJ2-2	-	TRBV7-8	-	TGTGCCAGCAGCTTAGCTGAAGAGCTGAACACCGGGGAGCTGTTTTTT	CASSLAEELNTGELFF